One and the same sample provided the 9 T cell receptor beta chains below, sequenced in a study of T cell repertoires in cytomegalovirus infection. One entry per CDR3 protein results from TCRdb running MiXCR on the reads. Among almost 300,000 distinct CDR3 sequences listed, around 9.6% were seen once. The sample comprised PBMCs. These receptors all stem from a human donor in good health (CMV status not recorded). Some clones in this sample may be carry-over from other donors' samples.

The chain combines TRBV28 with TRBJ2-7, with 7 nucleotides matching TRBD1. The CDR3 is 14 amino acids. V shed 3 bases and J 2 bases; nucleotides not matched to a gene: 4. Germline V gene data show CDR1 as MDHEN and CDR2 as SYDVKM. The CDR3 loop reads CASSFSGGTYEQYF. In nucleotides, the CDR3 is TGTGCCAGCAGTTTTTCAGGGGGTACCTACGAGCAGTACTTC.

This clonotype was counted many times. DNA of the CDR3: TGTGCCAGCAGCTTAAGGCAGGGCCCCAACGAGCAGTACTTC. Encoded protein: CASSLRQGPNEQYF. This chain connects TRBV7-6 to TRBJ2-7, with D possibly matching TRBD1 (5 bases). Germline V gene data show CDR1 as SGHVS and CDR2 as FNYEAQ. V was shortened by 2 bases and J by 5 bases, with 13 bases between the two germline ends. The CDR3 sequence is 14 residues long. The whole variable domain, filled in from reference TRBV7-6 and TRBJ2-7, reads GAGVSQSPRYKVTKRGQDVALRCDPISGHVSLYWYRQALGQGPEFLTYFNYEAQQDKSGLPNDRFSAERPEGSISTLTIQRTEQRDSAMYRCASSLRQGPNEQYFGPGTRLTVT.

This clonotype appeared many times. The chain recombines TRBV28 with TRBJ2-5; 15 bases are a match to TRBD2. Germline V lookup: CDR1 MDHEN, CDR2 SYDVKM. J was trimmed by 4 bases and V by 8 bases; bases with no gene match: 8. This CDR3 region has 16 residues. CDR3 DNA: TGTGCCAGCTCCGCCGGGACTAGCGGGAGGAGAGAGACCCAGTACTTC. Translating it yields CASSAGTSGRRETQYF.

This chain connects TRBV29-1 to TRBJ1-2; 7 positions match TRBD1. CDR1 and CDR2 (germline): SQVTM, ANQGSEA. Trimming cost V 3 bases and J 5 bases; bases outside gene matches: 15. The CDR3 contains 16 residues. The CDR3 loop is CSVDSRGEGASYGYTF. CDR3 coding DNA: TGCAGCGTTGATAGTAGGGGAGAGGGGGCGAGTTATGGCTACACCTTC.

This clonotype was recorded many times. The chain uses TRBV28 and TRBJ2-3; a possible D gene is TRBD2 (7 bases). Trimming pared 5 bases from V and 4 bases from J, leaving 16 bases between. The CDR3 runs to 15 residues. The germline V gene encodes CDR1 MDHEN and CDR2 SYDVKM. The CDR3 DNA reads TGTGCCAGCAGTCCCCAAAGAGGGGGGGCAGATACGCAGTATTTT. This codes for CASSPQRGGADTQYF. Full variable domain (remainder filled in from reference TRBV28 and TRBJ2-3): DVKVTQSSRYLVKRTGEKVFLECVQDMDHENMFWYRQDPGLGLRLIYFSYDVKMKEKGDIPEGYSVSREKKERFSLILESASTNQTSMYLCASSPQRGGADTQYFGPGTRLTVL.

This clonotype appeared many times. The CDR3 reads CASKGEASTDTQYF. As DNA, the CDR3 is TGTGCCAGCAAGGGGGAGGCTAGCACAGATACGCAGTATTTT. The V gene is TRBV9, the J gene TRBJ2-3, with D perhaps given as TRBD1 or TRBD2 (6 bases each). Trimming cost V 6 bases and J 0 bases, with 11 bases left between them. The germline V gene encodes CDR1 SGDLS and CDR2 YYNGEE. This CDR3 is 14 amino acids long.

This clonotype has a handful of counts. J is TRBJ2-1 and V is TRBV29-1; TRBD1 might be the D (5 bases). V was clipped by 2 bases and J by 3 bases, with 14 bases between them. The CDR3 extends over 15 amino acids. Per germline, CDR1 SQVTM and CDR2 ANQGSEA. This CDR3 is CSVEFTRQFYNEQFF. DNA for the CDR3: TGCAGCGTTGAATTTACGAGACAGTTCTACAATGAGCAGTTCTTC.

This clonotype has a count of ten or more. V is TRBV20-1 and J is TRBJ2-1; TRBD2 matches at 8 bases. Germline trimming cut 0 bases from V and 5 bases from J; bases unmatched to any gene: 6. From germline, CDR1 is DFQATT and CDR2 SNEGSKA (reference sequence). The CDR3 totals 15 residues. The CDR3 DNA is TGCAGTGCTAGAGAGCACGGGGGGGGGGACAATGAGCAGTTCTTC. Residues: CSAREHGGGDNEQFF.

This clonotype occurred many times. CDR3 bases: TGTGCCAGCAGACAGACTAGCGGCCGCTCCTACGAGCAGTACGTC. Translating it yields CASRQTSGRSYEQYV. The V gene is TRBV12-3 or TRBV12-4, the J gene TRBJ2-7, with 9 bases matching TRBD2. The V segment lost 6 bases and the J segment 0 bases; nucleotides outside the gene matches: 6. The CDR3 spans 15 residues.